The 19 T cell receptor beta chains in this list originate from one sample, sequenced in a study of T cell changes during pregnancy in multiple sclerosis. Only in-frame clones appear in the TCRdb table, and some are missing; sequencing was by immunoSEQ multiplex PCR. The sample has 65,000 to 85,000 clones; around 90% are singletons. Sequencing used peripheral blood, obtained in the first trimester of pregnancy. The source of these receptors is a female donor in good health, enrolled as a control in a pregnancy study.

The chain combines TRBV6-6 with TRBJ2-7; TRBD1 might be the D (5 bases). The CDR3 sequence is 14 residues long. Trimming took off 6 bases at V and 0 bases at J, with 12 bases between the two ends. Germline CDR1 reads MNHNY; CDR2 reads SVGAGI (reference sequence). CDR3 sequence reads: CASRMTESSYEQYF. The CDR3 region has the DNA TGTGCCAGCAGGATGACAGAGAGCTCCTACGAGCAGTACTTC.

This chain links TRBV5-1 with TRBJ2-3, with 8 nucleotides matching TRBD2. The ends lost 5 bases at V and 0 bases at J; junction bases unmatched: 8. There are 16 residues in the CDR3. The germline V gene encodes CDR1 SGHRS and CDR2 YFSETQ. CDR3 DNA: TGCGCCAGCAGTGCAACTAGCGGCAGGAGCACAGATACGCAGTATTTT. Residues: CASSATSGRSTDTQYF.

V usage is TRBV7-6 and J usage is TRBJ2-6; no reliable D call. Germline V lookup: CDR1 SGHVS, CDR2 FNYEAQ. The ends were cut back, 1 base at V and 0 bases at J, with 13 bases in the middle. The CDR3 is 18 amino acids. DNA for the CDR3: TGTGCCAGCAGCTTAGTCCCGTACTTAAGCTCTGGGGCCAACGTCCTGACTTTC. Translating it yields CASSLVPYLSSGANVLTF.

The chain uses TRBV6-5 and TRBJ1-1, with TRBD1 matching 7 bases. J lost 13 bases, V lost 6 bases, and 11 bases had no gene match. The length of the CDR3 is 12 residues. Germline V lookup: CDR1 MNHEY, CDR2 SVGAGI. The chain's CDR3 is CASSRTGFGGFF. The CDR3, as DNA: TGTGCCAGCAGCCGGACAGGCTTTGGGGGTTTCTTT.

This rearrangement joins TRBV7-2 to TRBJ2-2, with TRBD2 matching 7 bases. The CDR3 extends over 15 amino acids. The V gene's germline CDR1 is SGHTA and CDR2 FQGNSA. With V trimmed by 8 bases and J by 2 bases, 8 bases remained unmatched. CDR3 nucleotide sequence: TGTGCCAGCGGAGAGCTAGCGGTAAACACCGGGGAGCTGTTTTTT. This codes for CASGELAVNTGELFF.

V and J are TRBV19 and TRBJ2-7, with TRBD1 matching 9 bases. The CDR3 has 14 residues. CDR1 is LNHDA, CDR2 SQIVND, per germline (reference sequence). Unmatched junction bases numbered 6, after V lost 5 bases and J lost 4 bases. CDR3 sequence (DNA): TGTGCCAGTAGTGCGGGACAGGGTGGATACGAGCAGTACTTC. Translated: CASSAGQGGYEQYF. Combining the CDR3 with reference TRBV19 and TRBJ2-7 gives the whole variable domain DGGITQSPKYLFRKEGQNVTLSCEQNLNHDAMYWYRQDPGQGLRLIYYSQIVNDFQKGDIAEGYSVSREKKESFPLTVTSAQKNPTAFYLCASSAGQGGYEQYFGPGTRLTVT.

The chain recombines TRBV15 with TRBJ2-7; D uncertain. Germline V gene sequence: CDR1 LNHNV, CDR2 YYDKDF (reference sequence). Trimming cost V 0 bases and J 4 bases, with 10 bases left between them. The CDR3 is made up of 14 amino acids. The CDR3 protein is CATSRDRSLYEQYF. The CDR3, as DNA: TGTGCCACCAGCAGAGATCGCAGTTTGTACGAGCAGTACTTC.

J is TRBJ1-2 and V is TRBV5-1; D is uncertain. Germline loops: CDR1 SGHRS, CDR2 YFSETQ. V lost 0 bases to trimming and J lost 0 bases, with 9 bases between them. The CDR3 is made up of 15 amino acids. CDR3 DNA: TGCGCCAGCAGCTTGGTGGAGCAAGCTAACTATGGCTACACCTTC. Its translation is CASSLVEQANYGYTF.

This chain links TRBV5-6 with TRBJ2-1, with D possibly TRBD2 on 5 matching bases. Trimming left V 0 bases short and J 0 bases short, with 16 bases between. Germline values: CDR1 SGHDT, CDR2 YYEEEE. CDR3 length: 18 residues. The CDR3 protein is CASSLVRFGVSSYNEQFF. As DNA, the CDR3 is TGTGCCAGCAGCTTGGTACGTTTCGGGGTGAGCTCCTACAATGAGCAGTTCTTC.

CDR3 coding DNA: TGTGCCAGCAGCCACCTCGGGGGGCCCCAAGAGACCCAGTACTTC. Protein sequence: CASSHLGGPQETQYF. The chain has TRBV7-9 and TRBJ2-5, with D possibly matching TRBD2 (7 bases). CDR1 is SEHNR and CDR2 is FQNEAQ in the germline V gene (reference sequence). V gave up 5 bases and J gave up 1 base, with 14 bases separating them. This CDR3 contains 15 residues.

The rearrangement links TRBV5-6 to TRBJ2-7; 9 bases line up with TRBD1. Unmatched junction bases numbered 9, after V lost 4 bases and J lost 4 bases. The germline V gene has CDR1 SGHDT and CDR2 YYEEEE. This CDR3 is 15 amino acids long. The CDR3 loop is CASSRGPGTGYEQYF. For the CDR3, the DNA is TGTGCCAGCAGCCGAGGTCCCGGGACAGGGTACGAGCAGTACTTC. Full variable domain (rest looked up from reference TRBV5-6 and TRBJ2-7): DAGVTQSPTHLIKTRGQQVTLRCSPKSGHDTVSWYQQALGQGPQFIFQYYEEEERQRGNFPDRFSGHQFPNYSSELNVNALLLGDSALYLCASSRGPGTGYEQYFGPGTRLTVT.

The chain carries TRBV5-1 and TRBJ2-7; D perhaps matches TRBD1 (6 bases). The CDR3 spans 14 residues. The V gene's germline CDR1 is SGHRS and CDR2 YFSETQ. Trimming stripped 7 bases from V and 4 bases from J, with 18 bases between. Written as DNA, the CDR3 is TGCGCCAGCTCAAACAGGGATGTAGGGTACGAGCAGTACTTC. This translates into CASSNRDVGYEQYF. Variable domain in full (rest from reference TRBV5-1 and TRBJ2-7): KAGVTQTPRYLIKTRGQQVTLSCSPISGHRSVSWYQQTPGQGLQFLFEYFSETQRNKGNFPGRFSGRQFSNSRSEMNVSTLELGDSALYLCASSNRDVGYEQYFGPGTRLTVT.

This clone showed up just once. The rearrangement links TRBV5-8 to TRBJ2-1, with a possible D match to TRBD1 (5 bases). Per the germline V gene, CDR1 is SGHTS and CDR2 is YDEGEE. This CDR3 contains 16 residues. Trimming cost V 3 bases and J 0 bases, with 13 bases left between them. The CDR3 DNA reads as TGTGCCAGCAGCTATAGGGGCGGCAGCTCCTACAATGAGCAGTTCTTC. It translates to CASSYRGGSSYNEQFF.

The J gene is TRBJ1-5, the V gene TRBV2; D is undetermined. Trimming took off 4 bases at V and 2 bases at J, with 9 bases between the two ends. Germline lookup yields CDR1 SNHLY and CDR2 FYNNEI. The CDR3 is 14 residues long. This CDR3 reads CASSVEGGNQPQHF. For the CDR3, the DNA is TGTGCCAGCAGTGTCGAGGGTGGCAATCAGCCCCAGCATTTT. The complete variable domain, with remaining parts taken from reference TRBV2 and TRBJ1-5, reads EPEVTQTPSHQVTQMGQEVILRCVPISNHLYFYWYRQILGQKVEFLVSFYNNEISEKSEIFDDQFSVERPDGSNFTLKIRSTKLEDSAMYFCASSVEGGNQPQHFGDGTRLSIL.

Worth noting for this clone: The sample contains more than one DNA sequence encoding this CDR3. The rearrangement links TRBV6-5 to TRBJ2-7, with 7 bases identical to TRBD1. Per germline, CDR1 MNHEY and CDR2 SVGAGI. This CDR3 has 15 amino acids. J lost 5 bases, V lost 2 bases, and 9 bases had no gene match. CDR3 sequence: CASSYGTGVGNEQYF. The CDR3 region has the DNA TGTGCCAGCAGTTACGGTACAGGGGTGGGGAACGAGCAGTACTTC.

The genes are TRBV6-6 and TRBJ1-5; the match to TRBD1 covers 7 bases. Trimming took 4 bases from V and 4 from J; bases not matched to a gene: 7. This CDR3 has 15 residues. Germline loops: CDR1 MNHNY, CDR2 SVGAGI (reference sequence). CDR3: CASSFGQALNQPQHF. DNA for the CDR3: TGTGCCAGCAGTTTTGGACAGGCTCTAAATCAGCCCCAGCATTTT.

J is TRBJ2-7 and V is TRBV19; TRBD1 aligns across 9 bases. This CDR3 spans 15 amino acids. Germline trimming cut 5 bases from V and 5 bases from J; bases unmatched to any gene: 10. Germline V gene data show CDR1 as LNHDA and CDR2 as SQIVND (reference sequence). CDR3 residues: CASSVLGQGKDEQYF. The CDR3 coding sequence is TGTGCCAGTAGTGTTTTGGGACAGGGAAAGGACGAGCAGTACTTC.

The chain recombines TRBV6-6 with TRBJ2-2, with D tentatively TRBD1 (5 bases). The ends were cut back, 2 bases at V and 2 bases at J, with 12 bases in the middle. The CDR3 spans 16 residues. Germline loops: CDR1 MNHNY, CDR2 SVGAGI (reference sequence). In DNA, the CDR3 is TGTGCCAGCAGTTACGATCTTGGACACAACACCGGGGAGCTGTTTTTT. This encodes CASSYDLGHNTGELFF.

The V call is TRBV5-1, the J call TRBJ1-3, with 9 bases matching TRBD1. CDR1 and CDR2 (germline): SGHRS, YFSETQ. The CDR3 runs to 14 residues. V gave up 4 bases and J gave up 9 bases; unmatched junction bases: 8. Here the CDR3 DNA reads TGCGCCAGCAGCCCTATGGGACAGGGAGTCACCATATATTTT. This gives the protein CASSPMGQGVTIYF. The variable domain in full, with the rest retrieved from reference TRBV5-1 and TRBJ1-3, is KAGVTQTPRYLIKTRGQQVTLSCSPISGHRSVSWYQQTPGQGLQFLFEYFSETQRNKGNFPGRFSGRQFSNSRSEMNVSTLELGDSALYLCASSPMGQGVTIYFGEGSWLTVV.